This TCR beta chain is from a study of cytomegalovirus exposure and HLA in healthy donors. Details on this clone: The antigen is undetermined.

General study findings and limits: Later analysis identified 16,951 TCR beta sequences associated with HLA alleles, using a false discovery rate threshold of 0.05. CMV serostatus was the sole immune exposure information available. It was assumed in the presence/absence analyses that sequencing depth was roughly uniform across donors.

CDR3 length: 15 residues. The germline CDR1 and CDR2 sequences are MNHNS and SASEGT. The J segment lost 9 bases and the V segment lost 4 bases, leaving 8 bases of the junction unmatched. The PCR was carried out with 60 Vbeta primers and 13 Jbeta primers. Only in-frame clones appear in the TCRdb table, and some are missing; sequencing was by immunoSEQ multiplex PCR. The data contain under 45,000 clones, approximately 80% of them singletons. The sequenced sample was PBMCs. The V and J genes are TRBV6-1 and TRBJ1-4; TRBD1 agrees at 10 bases. The receptor was isolated from a man aged 25-40 years in good health and CMV-seronegative. In DNA form, the CDR3 reads TGTGCCAGCAGTGTGCCGGGACAGGGGTGGCAAAAACTGTTTTTT. Translated, it gives CASSVPGQGWQKLFF.